This T cell receptor beta chain stems from a study of shared clonotypes between healthy human individuals. Trimming removed 6 bases from V and 3 bases from J; junction bases left unmatched: 5. Germline CDR1 SQVTM, CDR2 ANQGSEA. The CDR3 contains 13 residues. Generated by immunoSEQ multiplex PCR, the TCRdb table keeps only in-frame clones and is missing some. The sample carries approximately 2.5 million clones, more than 90% recorded once. The clonotype was recovered from a man younger than 35 in good health. Sequencing was performed on naive CD4+ T cells sorted from blood. This sample's subset: CD45RA+ positively selected. The chain joins TRBV29-1 to TRBJ1-1; 9 bases are a match to TRBD1. The CDR3 region is CSVGGQGHTEAFF. The CDR3 region has the DNA TGCAGCGTAGGGGGACAGGGTCACACTGAAGCTTTCTTT.